One and the same sample provided the 10 T cell receptor beta chains below, sequenced in a study of blood T cell repertoires in COVID-19. Only in-frame clones appear in the TCRdb table, and some are missing; sequencing was by immunoSEQ multiplex PCR. The sample contains about 100,000 clones, roughly 80% of which appear only once. The sample comprised peripheral blood. These receptors came from a woman aged 65 to 85 with acute or convalescent COVID-19.

The V and J genes are TRBV24-1 and TRBJ2-5; D perhaps matches TRBD2 (6 bases). V lost 4 bases to trimming and J lost 2 bases, with 19 bases between them. The CDR3 spans 17 residues. Germline lookup yields CDR1 KGHDR and CDR2 SFDVKD. CDR3 region: CATSDSREMGVQETQYF. The CDR3 DNA is TGTGCCACCAGTGACTCTCGGGAGATGGGGGTACAAGAGACCCAGTACTTC.

The J gene is TRBJ1-2, the V gene TRBV3-1 (or the pseudogene TRBV3-2); D call uncertain. The CDR3 is 14 amino acids. Trimming shortened V by 4 bases and J by 4 bases, and 13 bases separated the two germline ends. The germline gives CDR1 LGHDT, CDR2 YNNKEL (reference sequence). The CDR3: CASSPLESSYGYTF. CDR3 DNA: TGTGCCAGCAGCCCCCTGGAGAGCTCCTATGGCTACACCTTC.

The chain carries TRBV6-6 and TRBJ2-3; 7 nucleotides agree with TRBD1. Unmatched junction bases numbered 6, after V lost 2 bases and J lost 1 base. CDR1 and CDR2 from the germline V gene are MNHNY and SVGAGI (reference sequence). CDR3 length: 16 residues. Here the CDR3 reads CASSYPTGFGTDTQYF. CDR3 DNA sequence: TGTGCCAGCAGTTACCCGACAGGGTTCGGCACAGATACGCAGTATTTT.

This clone was seen just once. The rearrangement links TRBV11-2 to TRBJ2-7, with 8 bases identical to TRBD1. The V segment lost 3 bases and the J segment 3 bases; nucleotides outside the gene matches: 10. The CDR3 runs 16 residues. Looked up from germline, CDR1 is SGHAT and CDR2 is FQNNGV. CDR3 residues: CASSFSSTGVFYEQYV. In DNA form, the CDR3 reads TGTGCCAGCAGCTTCTCCTCGACAGGGGTATTCTACGAGCAGTACGTC.

The chain links TRBV19 to TRBJ1-2; 8 bases align to TRBD1. J gave up 3 bases and V 7 bases, and 7 bases lay outside the gene matches. The CDR3 spans 14 residues. The germline V gene encodes CDR1 LNHDA and CDR2 SQIVND (reference sequence). CDR3 in DNA: TGTGCCAGTACCTACAGGGGGAAAGACTATGGCTACACCTTC. Amino acids: CASTYRGKDYGYTF.

The rearrangement links TRBV30 to TRBJ1-1; 7 positions match TRBD1. J gave up 9 bases and V 8 bases, and 12 bases lay outside the gene matches. Germline-derived CDR1 and CDR2 are GTSNPN and SVGIG (reference sequence). This CDR3 has 12 residues. DNA of the CDR3: TGTGCCGGGGGACCAACAGGGGCTAAAGCTTTCTTT. It encodes CAGGPTGAKAFF.

The genes are TRBV14 and TRBJ1-2; D is ambiguous. The V end was cut by 2 bases, the J end by 2 bases, with 6 bases between. The CDR3 totals 13 residues. Germline V CDR1 and CDR2: SGHDN, FVKESK. CDR3 sequence reads: CASSQSRNYGYTF. The CDR3 DNA is TGTGCCAGCAGCCAATCCCGGAACTATGGCTACACCTTC.

The chain is built from TRBV2 and TRBJ2-3, with TRBD1 identical over 7 bases. CDR1 is SNHLY, CDR2 FYNNEI, per germline. J gave up 2 bases and V 6 bases, and 5 bases lay outside the gene matches. The CDR3 has 14 amino acids. The CDR3 bases are TGTGCCAGCAGACGACAGGGCGTCACAGATACGCAGTATTTT. It is translated as CASRRQGVTDTQYF.

The rearrangement joins TRBV11-2 to TRBJ2-3; D is undetermined. Germline assignment: CDR1 SGHAT and CDR2 FQNNGV. The CDR3 contains 15 residues. Trimming took off 3 bases at V and 4 bases at J, with 14 bases between the two ends. CDR3 nucleotides: TGTGCCAGCAGCTTTGTCGGGTTAAGTTCAGATACGCAGTATTTT. This gives the protein CASSFVGLSSDTQYF.

This rearrangement joins TRBV7-5 to TRBJ1-2; TRBD1 reflects the table's D call only, with no check against the DNA. TRBV7-5 is assigned pseudogene status. This CDR3 is built from 17 residues. CDR3 nucleotides: TGTGCCAGAAGCTCCACCCGGGACAGGGGATCGGCGGGTGGCTACACCTTC. This encodes CARSSTRDRGSAGGYTF.